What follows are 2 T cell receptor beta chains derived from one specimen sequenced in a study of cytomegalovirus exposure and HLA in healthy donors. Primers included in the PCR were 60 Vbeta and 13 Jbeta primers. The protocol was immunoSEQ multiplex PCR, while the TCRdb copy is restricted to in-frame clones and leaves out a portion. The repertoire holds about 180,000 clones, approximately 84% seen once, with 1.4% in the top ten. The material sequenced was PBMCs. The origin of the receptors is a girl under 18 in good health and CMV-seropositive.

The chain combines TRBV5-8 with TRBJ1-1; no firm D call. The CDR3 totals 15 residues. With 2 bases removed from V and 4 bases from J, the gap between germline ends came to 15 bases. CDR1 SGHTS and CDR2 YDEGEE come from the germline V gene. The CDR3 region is CASSFSLLRGTEAFF. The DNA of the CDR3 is TGTGCCAGCAGCTTCTCCCTGCTTCGGGGCACTGAAGCTTTCTTT.

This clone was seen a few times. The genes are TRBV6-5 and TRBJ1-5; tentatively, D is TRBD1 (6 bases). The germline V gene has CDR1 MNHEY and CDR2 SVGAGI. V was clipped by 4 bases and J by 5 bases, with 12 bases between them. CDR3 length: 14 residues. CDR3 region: CASSLAGADQPQHF. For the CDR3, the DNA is TGTGCCAGCAGTTTGGCAGGGGCAGATCAGCCCCAGCATTTT.